This T cell receptor beta chain was retrieved from a study of control samples from healthy donors and cancer patients. Generated by immunoSEQ multiplex PCR, the TCRdb table keeps only in-frame clones and is missing some. Among 70,000 to 100,000 clones, 75% to 95% were seen once, and the ten largest hold 17%. This CDR3 comprises 15 residues. V was pared by 5 bases and J by 8 bases, with 8 bases of the junction left unmatched. Looked up from germline, CDR1 is SEHNR and CDR2 is FQNEAQ (reference sequence). To note about this clone: At the DNA level, this CDR3 is encoded by other sequences in the same sample as well.

Sequenced: blood. This clonotype was sampled from a man aged 50-60 years in good health. The rearrangement links TRBV7-9 to TRBJ1-4, with TRBD1 identical over 10 bases. The CDR3 here is CASSPPGQGREKLFF. The CDR3 nucleotides are TGTGCCAGCAGCCCTCCGGGACAGGGGCGGGAAAAACTGTTTTTT. Supplemented by reference TRBV7-9 and TRBJ1-4, the full variable domain reads DTGVSQNPRHKITKRGQNVTFRCDPISEHNRLYWYRQTLGQGPEFLTYFQNEAQLEKSRLLSDRFSAERPKGSFSTLEIQRTEQGDSAMYLCASSPPGQGREKLFFGSGTQLSVL.